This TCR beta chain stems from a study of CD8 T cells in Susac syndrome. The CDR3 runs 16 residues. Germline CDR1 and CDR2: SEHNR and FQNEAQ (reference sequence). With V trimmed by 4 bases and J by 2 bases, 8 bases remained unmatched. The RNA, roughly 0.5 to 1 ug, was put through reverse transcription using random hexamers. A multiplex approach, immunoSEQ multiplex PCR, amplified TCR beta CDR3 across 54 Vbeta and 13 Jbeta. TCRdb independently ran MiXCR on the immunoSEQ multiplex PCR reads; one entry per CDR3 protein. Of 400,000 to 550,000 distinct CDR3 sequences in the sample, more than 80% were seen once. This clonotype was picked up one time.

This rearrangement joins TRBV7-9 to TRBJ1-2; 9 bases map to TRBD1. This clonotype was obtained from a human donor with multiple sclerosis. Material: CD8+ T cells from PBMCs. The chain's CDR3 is CASSSPTGTGNYGYTF. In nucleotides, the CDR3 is TGTGCCAGCAGCTCGCCAACCGGGACAGGGAACTATGGCTACACCTTC.